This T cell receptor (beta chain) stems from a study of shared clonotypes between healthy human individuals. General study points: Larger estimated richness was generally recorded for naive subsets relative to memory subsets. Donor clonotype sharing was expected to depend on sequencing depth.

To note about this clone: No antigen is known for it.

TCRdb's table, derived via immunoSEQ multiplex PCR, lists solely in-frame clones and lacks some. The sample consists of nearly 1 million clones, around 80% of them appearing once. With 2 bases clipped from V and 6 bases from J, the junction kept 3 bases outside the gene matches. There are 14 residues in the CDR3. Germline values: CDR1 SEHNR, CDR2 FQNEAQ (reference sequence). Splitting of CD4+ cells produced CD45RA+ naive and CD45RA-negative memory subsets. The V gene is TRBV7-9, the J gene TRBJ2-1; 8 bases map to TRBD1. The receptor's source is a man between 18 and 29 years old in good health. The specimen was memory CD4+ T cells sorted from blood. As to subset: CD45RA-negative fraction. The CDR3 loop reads CASSLTQGANEQFF. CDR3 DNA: TGTGCCAGCAGCTTAACTCAGGGGGCCAATGAGCAGTTCTTC.